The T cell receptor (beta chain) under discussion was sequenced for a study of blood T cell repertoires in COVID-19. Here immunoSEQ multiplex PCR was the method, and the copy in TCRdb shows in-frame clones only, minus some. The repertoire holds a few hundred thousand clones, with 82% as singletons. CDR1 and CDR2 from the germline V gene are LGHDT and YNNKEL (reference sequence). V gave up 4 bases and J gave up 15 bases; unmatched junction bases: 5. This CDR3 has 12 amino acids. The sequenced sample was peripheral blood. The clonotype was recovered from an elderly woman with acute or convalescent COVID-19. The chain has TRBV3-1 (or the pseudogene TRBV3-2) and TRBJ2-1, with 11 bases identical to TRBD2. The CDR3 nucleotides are TGTGCCAGCAGCCTCGGTAGCGGGGGGGCGTTCTTC. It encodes CASSLGSGGAFF.